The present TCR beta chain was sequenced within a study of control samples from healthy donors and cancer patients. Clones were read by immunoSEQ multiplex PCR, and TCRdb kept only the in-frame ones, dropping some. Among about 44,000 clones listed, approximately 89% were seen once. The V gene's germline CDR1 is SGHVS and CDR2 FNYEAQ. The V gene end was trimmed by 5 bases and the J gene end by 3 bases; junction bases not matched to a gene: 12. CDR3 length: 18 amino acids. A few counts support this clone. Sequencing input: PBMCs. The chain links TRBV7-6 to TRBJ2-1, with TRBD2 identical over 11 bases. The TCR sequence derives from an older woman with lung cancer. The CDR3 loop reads CASSRSGRARMVYNEQFF. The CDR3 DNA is TGTGCCAGCAGCCGTAGCGGGAGGGCTCGTATGGTCTACAATGAGCAGTTCTTC.